This T cell receptor beta chain stems from a study of cytomegalovirus exposure and HLA in healthy donors. Germline CDR1 is SGHAT and CDR2 is FQNNGV. The CDR3 totals 15 residues. V was cut by 4 bases and J by 2 bases, with 12 bases left in between. Study-level points and caveats: Later analysis suggested links between common viral pathogens and several top significant clusters. About 87% or about 30% of the time was how often most TCR beta V segments were productive, according to an earlier analysis. Rarity marked most TCR sequences, yet some public TCRs occurred in many donors. Sequencing depth across donors, presence/absence analyses assumed, was roughly uniform.

Details on this clone: The antigen remains unidentified.

In the PCR, 60 Vbeta and 13 Jbeta primers were used. Clones were read by immunoSEQ multiplex PCR, and TCRdb kept only the in-frame ones, dropping some. The sample records 95,000 to 150,000 clones, over 65% being singletons. Sequenced: PBMCs. The genes are TRBV11-2 and TRBJ2-1; maybe TRBD1 (5 bases). This TCR was sampled from a man in his fifties in good health and CMV-seronegative. The CDR3, as DNA: TGTGCCAGCAGCTACGCTACAGGCCCCTACAATGAGCAGTTCTTC. Encoded protein: CASSYATGPYNEQFF.